This T cell receptor beta chain was sequenced during a study of shared clonotypes between healthy human individuals. CD45RO-negative CD8 cells positively selected for CCR7 made up the naive population, which excluded terminally differentiated effector memory CD45RA+ cells. General study points: Naive CD4 clonotypes were shared across a handful of donors at about 5.2%. Among donors, clonotype sharing was expected to be affected by sequencing depth.

As to this clone: Its cognate antigen is unknown.

The authors loaded around 200 ng DNA, 25,000 to 30,000 T cell genomes, into sorted-subset replicate PCRs. Study processing details: ImmunoSEQ only sent back junction sequences with no quality scores, so filtering was done differently. Clones were read by immunoSEQ multiplex PCR, and TCRdb kept only the in-frame ones, dropping some. D and trimming come from the DNA, and the V and J calls and clone size come from that table. The sample has some 740,000 clones, more than 85% seen once. This clonotype originated in a man younger than 45 in good health. The sequencing sample was made of naive CD8+ T cells sorted from blood.

The CDR3 DNA reads TGTGCCAGCACCCCGGGCACCTACAATGAGCAGTTCTTC. Protein product: CASTPGTYNEQFF. V is TRBV11-2 and J is TRBJ2-1; D is unclear. CDR3 size: 13 residues. V lost 7 bases, J lost 2 bases, and 9 bases lay in between. Germline V lookup: CDR1 SGHAT, CDR2 FQNNGV.